This TCR beta chain derives from a study of shared clonotypes between healthy human individuals (dated by TCRdb to about 2020). In the study overall: Three men and two women, aged 18 to 49 years, made up the cohort. Per donor, three plates each were used for CD4 naive and CD4 memory, two for CD8 naive, and one for CD8 memory. To increase sequencing depth and limit assay-specific biases, TCR repertoire library preparation and sequencing were carried out by different laboratories using diverse techniques. Leukapheresis yielded between about 0.85 and 10 billion PBMCs per donor. Blood TCR repertoires of a handful of healthy adults were deeply sequenced to estimate repertoire size and the extent of clonotype sharing between individuals.

V is pared back by 6 bases and J by 4 bases, with 18 bases lying between the germline termini. The CDR3 measures 16 amino acids from cysteine to phenylalanine. The only DNA kept is the CDR3, 48 bases in frame from the first base. The germline V gene gives CDR1 as SGHVS and CDR2 as FNYEAQ. Beyond this particular receptor, the publication reports: Estimated clonotype richness was generally larger for naive than for memory subsets. Because the study included a small number of donors, the genetic and exposure-history diversity represented was limited. Compared with non-shared clonotypes, clonotypes shared by all four sorted-subset donors had higher generation probabilities. Based on pairwise subsampling, the degree of clonotype sharing among donors was expected to be affected by sequencing depth. Only blood was sampled, and tissue TCR repertoires likely differ from those in blood. Rarefaction of sorted-subset datasets indicated incomplete sequencing despite the large sequencing depth. When several donors were compared, the shared fraction of clonotypes was around 5% for naive CD4, roughly 3.3% for naive CD8, roughly 2.3% for memory CD4, and 0.4% for memory CD8.

CD8 naive samples were obtained by positive selection for CCR7 among CD45RO-negative cells, yielding a CD45RA+CCR7+ population from which TemRA cells were excluded. Donors were healthy HIV-negative adults with no recently reported acute infections or vaccinations. Every donor was a Caucasian adult residing in Nashville, Tennessee, USA. Blood was collected by leukapheresis, and PBMCs were isolated by Ficoll-Histopaque density gradient centrifugation and then cryopreserved in liquid nitrogen vapor phase. Analytical flow cytometry was used to check the purity and quantity of each magnetically sorted T cell population. Each sorted fraction had its genomic DNA isolated and then quantified by UV absorbance on a Nanodrop 2000c. About this clone: Its target antigen remains unknown. There are no base qualities to consult, and no much larger clone falls within one base.

Using the deep immunoSEQ assay, multiplex PCR amplified TCR CDR3 regions from genomic DNA. Extracted genomic DNA from each cell subset was spread evenly across all wells of several immunoSEQ 96-well plates, with each plate serving as a replicate. For sorted subsets, about 200 ng genomic DNA, equal to tens of thousands of T cell genomes, was loaded into each replicate PCR. Purified libraries were quantified with a Qubit 3.0 fluorometer, sized on a Bioanalyzer 2100, and re-quantified with the KAPA Library Quantification kit. Every immunoSEQ 96-well plate was sequenced on a dedicated single-read 150-cycle Illumina NextSeq 550 flow cell. For the original study's pipeline: Because only junctional sequences without quality scores were contained in the immunoSEQ output, filtering matching that applied to full-length reads could not be performed. To assign V/J genes and CDR3, sequences were annotated against IMGT germline references using PyIR, a Python wrapper for IgBLAST v1.9. Reads with weak V/J assignments (E-value above 1e-6), missing CDR3, stop codons, out-of-frame junctions, or ambiguous translated residues were removed. A V3J clonotype was defined by an identical inferred V gene, J gene, and CDR3 amino acid sequence. The percentage overlap between two repertoires was calculated by dividing the number of shared unique clonotypes by the size of the smaller repertoire. Richness of each repertoire was evaluated using RTK rarefaction, the Chao1 estimator, and Recon v2.1 estimates of unobserved clonotypes. For all TCRbeta clonotypes obtained by the gDNA method from several donors, generation probabilities were computed with OLGA. The source is immuneACCESS, and TCRdb retained only in-frame sequences with V and J called. Part of the clones is not carried over; for the studies checked, unresolved V genes explain less than half of this, and the remainder is unexplained. V, J and clone size were drawn from that table, and D and trimming were deduced from the DNA. The sample table contains about 2 million clones; only one count was recorded for just under 95% of them. The leading ten clones occupy 1% to 1.5% of the sample.

The sequenced sample was naive CD8+ T cells sorted from blood. Sample cell subset or site, as interpreted from the label and publication: CD45RA+CCR7+. Recombination linked TRBV7-6 to TRBJ2-2, and possibly TRBD2, on 6 matching bases. This receptor was obtained from a man aged 18-30 years in good health. At the DNA level, the sequence is TGTGCCAGCAGTATCATTTCGGGAGACAGCACCGGGGAGCTGTTTTTT. The resulting protein is CASSIISGDSTGELFF.